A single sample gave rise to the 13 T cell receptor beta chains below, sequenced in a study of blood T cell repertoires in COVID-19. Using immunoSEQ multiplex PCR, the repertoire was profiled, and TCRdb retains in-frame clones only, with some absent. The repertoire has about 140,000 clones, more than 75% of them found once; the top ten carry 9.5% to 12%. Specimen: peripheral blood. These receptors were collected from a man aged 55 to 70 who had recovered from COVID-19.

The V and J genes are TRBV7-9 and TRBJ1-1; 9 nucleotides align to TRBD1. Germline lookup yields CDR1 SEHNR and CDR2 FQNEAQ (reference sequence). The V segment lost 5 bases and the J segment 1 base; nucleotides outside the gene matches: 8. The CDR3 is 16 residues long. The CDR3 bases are TGTGCCAGCAGCGGGGGACAGGGACCTCAGAACACTGAAGCTTTCTTT. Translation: CASSGGQGPQNTEAFF.

The CDR3 nucleotides are TGCGCCAGCAGCCAAGGCGTATGGGCGGGTGGCTACACCTTC. Protein: CASSQGVWAGGYTF. The rearrangement uses TRBV4-1 and TRBJ1-2; D is ambiguous. V was shortened by 1 base and J by 7 bases, with 13 bases between the two germline ends. Germline V gene sequence: CDR1 MGHRA, CDR2 YSYEKL. This CDR3 contains 14 residues.

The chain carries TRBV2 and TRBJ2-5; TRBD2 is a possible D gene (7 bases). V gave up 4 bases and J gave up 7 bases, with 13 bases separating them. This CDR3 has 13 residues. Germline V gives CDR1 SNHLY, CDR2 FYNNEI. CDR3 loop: CASSAGGGGTQYF. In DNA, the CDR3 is TGTGCCAGCAGTGCGGGGGGAGGGGGGACCCAGTACTTC. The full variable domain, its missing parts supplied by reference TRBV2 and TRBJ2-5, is EPEVTQTPSHQVTQMGQEVILRCVPISNHLYFYWYRQILGQKVEFLVSFYNNEISEKSEIFDDQFSVERPDGSNFTLKIRSTKLEDSAMYFCASSAGGGGTQYFGPGTRLLVL.

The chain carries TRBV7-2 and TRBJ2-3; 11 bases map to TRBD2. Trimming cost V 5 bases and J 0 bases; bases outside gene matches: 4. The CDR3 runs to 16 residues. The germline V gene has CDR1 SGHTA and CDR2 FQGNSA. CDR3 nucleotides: TGTGCCAGCAGCCCGTCTAGCGGGGGGAGCACAGATACGCAGTATTTT. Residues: CASSPSSGGSTDTQYF.

CDR3 sequence (DNA): TGTGCCAGCAGTTCGTCATTCGGGACACTCACCGGGGAGCTGTTTTTT. It encodes CASSSSFGTLTGELFF. The J gene is TRBJ2-2, the V gene TRBV28, with D perhaps matching TRBD1 (6 bases). V lost 4 bases, J lost 4 bases, and 16 bases lay in between. The CDR3 runs to 16 residues. Germline CDR1 is MDHEN and CDR2 is SYDVKM.

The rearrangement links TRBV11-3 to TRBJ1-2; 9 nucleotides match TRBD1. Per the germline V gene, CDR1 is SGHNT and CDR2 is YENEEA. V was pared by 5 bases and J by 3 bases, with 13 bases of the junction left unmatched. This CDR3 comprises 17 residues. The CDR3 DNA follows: TGTGCCAGCAGCGTCCGGGACAGGGCCATTTGGGACTATGGCTACACCTTC. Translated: CASSVRDRAIWDYGYTF.

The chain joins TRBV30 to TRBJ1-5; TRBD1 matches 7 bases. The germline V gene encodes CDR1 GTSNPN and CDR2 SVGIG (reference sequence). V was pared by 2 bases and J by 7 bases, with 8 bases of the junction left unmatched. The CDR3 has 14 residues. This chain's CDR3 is CAWSKTGTVQPQHF. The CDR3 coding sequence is TGTGCCTGGAGTAAGACAGGGACGGTACAGCCCCAGCATTTT.

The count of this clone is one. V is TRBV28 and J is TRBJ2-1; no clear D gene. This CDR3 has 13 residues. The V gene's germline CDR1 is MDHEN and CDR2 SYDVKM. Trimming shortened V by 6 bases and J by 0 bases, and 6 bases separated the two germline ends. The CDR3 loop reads CASRANSYNEQFF. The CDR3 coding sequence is TGTGCCAGCAGAGCTAACTCCTACAATGAGCAGTTCTTC.

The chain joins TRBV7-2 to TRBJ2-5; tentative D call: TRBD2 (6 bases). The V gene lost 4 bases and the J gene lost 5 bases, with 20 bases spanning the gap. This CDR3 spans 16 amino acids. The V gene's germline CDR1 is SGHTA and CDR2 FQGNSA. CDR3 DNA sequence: TGTGCCAGCAGCTGGCGGGGTGGTGGGGTCGGGGAGACCCAGTACTTC. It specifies CASSWRGGGVGETQYF.

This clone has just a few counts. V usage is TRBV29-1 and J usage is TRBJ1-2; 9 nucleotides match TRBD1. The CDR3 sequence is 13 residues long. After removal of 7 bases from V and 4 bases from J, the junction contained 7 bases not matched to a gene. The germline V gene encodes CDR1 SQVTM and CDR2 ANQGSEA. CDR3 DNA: TGCAGCGCCCCGGGACAGGGAGTCTATGGCTACACCTTC. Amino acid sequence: CSAPGQGVYGYTF.

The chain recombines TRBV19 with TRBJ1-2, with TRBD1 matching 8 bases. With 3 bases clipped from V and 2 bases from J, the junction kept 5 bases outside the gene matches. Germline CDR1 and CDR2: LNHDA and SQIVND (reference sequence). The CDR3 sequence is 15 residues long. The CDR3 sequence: CASSIDGQGNYGYTF. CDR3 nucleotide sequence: TGTGCCAGTAGTATCGACGGACAGGGCAACTATGGCTACACCTTC.

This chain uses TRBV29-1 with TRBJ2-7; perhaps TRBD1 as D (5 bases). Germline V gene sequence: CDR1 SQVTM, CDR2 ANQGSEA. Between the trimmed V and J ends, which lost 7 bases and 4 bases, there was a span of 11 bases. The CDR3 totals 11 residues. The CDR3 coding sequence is TGCAGCGCCGCGACAGTTTACGAGCAGTACTTC. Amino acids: CSAATVYEQYF.

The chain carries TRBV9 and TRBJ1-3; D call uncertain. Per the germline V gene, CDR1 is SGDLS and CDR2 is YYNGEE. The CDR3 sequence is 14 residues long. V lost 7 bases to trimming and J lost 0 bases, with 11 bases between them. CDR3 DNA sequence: TGTGCCAGCGGCCCGCGCGGCTCTGGAAACACCATATATTTT. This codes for CASGPRGSGNTIYF.